This T cell receptor (beta chain) was found in a study of shared clonotypes between healthy human individuals (dated by TCRdb to about 2020). For the wider study: A couple of women and a few men aged 18 to 49 years were included in the cohort. For each donor, CD4 naive and CD4 memory were each run on three plates, CD8 naive on two plates, and CD8 memory on one plate. The study deeply sequenced blood TCR repertoires of about 5 healthy adults to estimate repertoire size and the extent of clonotype sharing between individuals. To increase sequencing depth and limit assay-specific biases, different laboratories used diverse techniques to prepare libraries and sequence TCR repertoires. Per donor, leukapheresis produced somewhere between about 0.8 and 9 billion PBMCs. Study-level results and caveats: Estimated clonotype richness was generally larger for naive than for memory subsets. Around 5% of naive CD4, 3% to 4% of naive CD8, 2.3% of memory CD4, and approximately 0.39% of memory CD8 clonotypes were shared across several donors. Sampling was restricted to blood, and TCR repertoires in tissue are likely to differ from TCR repertoires in blood. Incomplete sequencing was indicated by rarefaction of sorted-subset datasets, despite the large sequencing depth. Higher generation probabilities were observed for clonotypes shared by all four sorted-subset donors than for non-shared clonotypes. The small number of donors limited the genetic and exposure-history diversity represented. Based on pairwise subsampling, the degree of clonotype sharing among donors was expected to be affected by sequencing depth.

The donors were healthy, HIV-negative adults with no recently reported acute infections or vaccinations. All donors were Caucasian adults living in Nashville, Tennessee, USA. Magnetic negative selection was used to enrich CD4+ T cells, after which naive cells were positively selected on CD45RA and the negative fraction became the memory subset. Blood was collected by leukapheresis, and PBMCs were isolated by Ficoll-Histopaque density gradient centrifugation and then cryopreserved in liquid nitrogen vapor phase. Analytical flow cytometry was used to check the purity and quantity of each magnetically sorted T cell population. Genomic DNA was isolated from every sorted fraction and measured by UV absorbance on a Nanodrop 2000c. Using the deep immunoSEQ assay, TCR CDR3 regions were amplified from genomic DNA by multiplex PCR. Genomic DNA extracted from each cell subset was distributed evenly over all wells of several immunoSEQ 96-well plates, and each plate served as one replicate. For sorted subsets, about 200 ng genomic DNA, equal to about 30,000 T cell genomes, was loaded into each replicate PCR. Purified libraries were measured with a Qubit 3.0 fluorometer, size-checked on a Bioanalyzer 2100, and measured again with the KAPA Library Quantification kit. A separate single-read 150-cycle Illumina NextSeq 550 flow cell was used to sequence each immunoSEQ 96-well plate. In the original analysis: Because the immunoSEQ output included only junctional sequences and no quality scores, the filtering could not be the same as the filtering used for full-length reads. Sequences were annotated with PyIR, a Python wrapper for IgBLAST v1.9, and V/J genes and CDR3 were assigned using IMGT germline references. Reads were removed for weak V/J assignments (E-value above 1e-6), missing CDR3, stop codons, out-of-frame junctions, or ambiguous translated residues. V3J clonotypes were defined as sequences sharing the same inferred V gene, J gene, and CDR3 amino acid sequence. The percentage overlap between two repertoires was calculated by dividing the number of shared unique clonotypes by the size of the smaller repertoire. Three approaches were used to assess repertoire richness: RTK rarefaction, the Chao1 estimator, and Recon v2.1 estimates of unobserved clonotypes. For all TCRbeta clonotypes obtained by the gDNA method from a few donors, generation probabilities were computed with OLGA. Held by TCRdb, this immuneACCESS table contains in-frame sequences only and omits some clones. Under half of the omission traces to an unresolved V gene where checked; the cause of the rest is unknown. The D gene and trimming were derived from the DNA, and the V and J assignments and clone size from that table. Counted in this sample were roughly 2.2 million clones; more than 80% of them appeared once. Together, the top ten hold roughly 0.36% of the sample.

Taken from cysteine to phenylalanine, the CDR3 has 16 residues. Only the CDR3 portion is preserved as DNA: 48 bases, with reading frame beginning at the first base. Clipping removes 4 bases from V and 0 bases from J, with 3 as the unmatched junction base count. CDR1 and CDR2 are drawn from the germline V gene: SGHRS, YFSETQ. About this clone: Its antigen is still unknown. Base qualities are not at hand, and no much larger clone is one base apart.

Sequencing was done on a sample of naive CD4+ T cells from PBMCs. Read against the paper, the sample's cell subset or site label means: CD45RA+ positively selected. The origin of this receptor is a man between 18 and 29 years old in good health. Some clones in this sample may be carry-over from other donors' samples. The chain links TRBV5-1 with TRBJ2-2, and 10 junction bases match TRBD2. Here is the DNA: TGCGCCAGCAGCCCCAGCGGGAGGGCGAACACCGGGGAGCTGTTTTTT. It encodes CASSPSGRANTGELFF. The entire variable domain, with the stretches around the CDR3 drawn from the reference TRBV5-1 and TRBJ2-2 proteins, is KAGVTQTPRYLIKTRGQQVTLSCSPISGHRSVSWYQQTPGQGLQFLFEYFSETQRNKGNFPGRFSGRQFSNSRSEMNVSTLELGDSALYLCASSPSGRANTGELFFGEGSRLTVL.